These 9 T cell receptor beta chains originate from one sample sequenced in a study of T cells after yellow fever vaccination (dated by TCRdb to between 2018 and 2021). Reading the label with the study, this specimen's treatment or condition is: live attenuated yellow fever vaccine strain. The library was produced with 5' RACE. Sequencer: Illumina NovaSeq 6000. TCRdb reanalyzed the raw reads on its own, using fastp at Q25 for trimming and MiXCR for clone calling, and kept in-frame beta chains. CDR3 protein sequences are deduplicated, and each keeps its most common genes and DNA. The sample table records about 320,000 distinct CDR3 sequences; 3.5% to 4.5% of these occur just once. Jointly, the top ten make up just under 20% of the sample. The input for sequencing was PBMCs, taken 15 days after the yellow fever booster vaccination. The receptors originated from a man aged 18-30 years who received the YFV17D yellow fever vaccine.

V gene TRBV5-5 combines with J gene TRBJ1-2, with TRBD1 matching over 9 bases. Germline lookup yields CDR1 SGHKS and CDR2 YYEKEE (reference sequence). The CDR3 is 15 residues long. With V trimmed by 5 bases and J by 8 bases, 13 bases remained unmatched. This chain's CDR3 is CASSSTGGDHEGYTF. Written as DNA, the CDR3 is TGTGCCAGCAGTTCCACAGGGGGCGATCATGAGGGCTACACCTTC.

The J gene is TRBJ2-5, the V gene TRBV5-1, with D perhaps TRBD1 or TRBD2 (5 bases each). The germline gives CDR1 SGHRS, CDR2 YFSETQ. The CDR3 extends over 17 amino acids. V lost 2 bases and J lost 4, with 21 bases in between. The CDR3 nucleotides are TGCGCCAGCAGCTTCGGGAACACCGGGACGCCAAGAGAGACCCAGTACTTC. Residues: CASSFGNTGTPRETQYF.

This clonotype was observed at least ten times. V is TRBV7-7 and J is TRBJ2-5; 10 nucleotides match TRBD1. This CDR3 spans 15 amino acids. The trim removed 1 base at V and 1 base at J, leaving 0 bases unmatched. Germline loops: CDR1 SSHAT, CDR2 FNYEAQ (reference sequence). CDR3 bases: TGTGCCAGCAGCTTAGGGACAGGGGGCCAAGAGACCCAGTACTTC. This sequence encodes CASSLGTGGQETQYF.

J is TRBJ1-2 and V is TRBV5-4, with TRBD1 matching 11 bases. The trim removed 4 bases at V and 7 bases at J, leaving 9 bases unmatched. CDR3 length: 15 residues. CDR1 is SGHNT, CDR2 YYREEE, per germline (reference sequence). The CDR3 reads CASSLDGQGARGYTF. CDR3 DNA sequence: TGTGCCAGCAGCCTGGACGGACAGGGGGCGCGTGGCTACACCTTC.

Ten or more counts support this clonotype. The rearrangement joins TRBV6-2 or TRBV6-3 to TRBJ2-7, with no clear D. The CDR3 runs to 11 residues. Per germline, CDR1 MNHEY and CDR2 SVGEGT. Trimming took off 6 bases at V and 7 bases at J, with 10 bases between the two ends. The CDR3 here is CASSQGREQYV. DNA for the CDR3: TGTGCCAGCAGCCAAGGACGAGAGCAGTACGTC.

At least ten counts were recorded for this clonotype. V gene TRBV7-8 combines with J gene TRBJ2-7, with 8 bases aligning to TRBD1. V shed 5 bases and J 2 bases; nucleotides not matched to a gene: 8. CDR1 SGHVS and CDR2 FQNEAQ come from the germline V gene. This CDR3 has 15 amino acids. CDR3 region: CASSADRQGTYEQYF. The CDR3 DNA follows: TGTGCCAGCAGCGCCGACCGACAGGGGACCTACGAGCAGTACTTC.

V is TRBV4-2 and J is TRBJ1-2, with D unresolved. The germline gives CDR1 LGHNA, CDR2 YNFKEQ. This CDR3 is 13 amino acids long. V was pared by 0 bases and J by 7 bases, with 9 bases between. CDR3 loop: CASSQDPGVGYTF. CDR3 DNA sequence: TGTGCCAGCAGCCAAGACCCTGGGGTTGGCTACACCTTC.

This chain connects TRBV5-1 to TRBJ2-3, with 13 bases fitting TRBD2. This CDR3 is 18 amino acids long. CDR1 is SGHRS and CDR2 is YFSETQ in the germline V gene. With V trimmed by 4 bases and J by 2 bases, 10 bases remained unmatched. As DNA, the CDR3 is TGCGCCAGCAGCCTGGAGACTAGCGGGGGGTTTGCCACAGATACGCAGTATTTT. It is translated as CASSLETSGGFATDTQYF. Variable domain in full (rest from reference TRBV5-1 and TRBJ2-3): KAGVTQTPRYLIKTRGQQVTLSCSPISGHRSVSWYQQTPGQGLQFLFEYFSETQRNKGNFPGRFSGRQFSNSRSEMNVSTLELGDSALYLCASSLETSGGFATDTQYFGPGTRLTVL.

This clonotype was found many times. The chain links TRBV10-3 to TRBJ1-1; D is ambiguous. From germline, CDR1 is ENHRY and CDR2 SYGVKD. This CDR3 is 15 amino acids long. Trimming took off 2 bases at V and 1 base at J, with 11 bases between the two ends. CDR3 residues: CAISELGKGNTEAFF. In DNA form, the CDR3 reads TGTGCCATCAGTGAGCTGGGAAAGGGGAACACTGAAGCTTTCTTT.